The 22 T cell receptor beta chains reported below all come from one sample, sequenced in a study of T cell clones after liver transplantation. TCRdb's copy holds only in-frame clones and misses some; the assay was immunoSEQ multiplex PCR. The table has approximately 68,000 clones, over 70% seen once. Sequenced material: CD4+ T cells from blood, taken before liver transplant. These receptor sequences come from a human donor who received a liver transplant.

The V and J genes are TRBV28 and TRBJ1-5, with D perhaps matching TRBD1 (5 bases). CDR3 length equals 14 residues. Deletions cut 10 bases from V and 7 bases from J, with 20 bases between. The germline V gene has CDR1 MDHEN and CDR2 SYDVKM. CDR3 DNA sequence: TGTGCCATCTCAGGGACGGCCGTTCAACAGCCCCAGCATTTT. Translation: CAISGTAVQQPQHF.

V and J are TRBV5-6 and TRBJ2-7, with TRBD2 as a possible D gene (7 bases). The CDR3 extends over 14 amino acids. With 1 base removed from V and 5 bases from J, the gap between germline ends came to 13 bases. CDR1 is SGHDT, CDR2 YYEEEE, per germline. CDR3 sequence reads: CASSLRGGPNEQYF. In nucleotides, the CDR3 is TGTGCCAGCAGCTTGAGGGGGGGGCCCAACGAGCAGTACTTC.

The CDR3 loop is CASSFIRGQGNGYTF. DNA of the CDR3: TGTGCCAGCAGCTTCATAAGGGGACAGGGGAATGGCTACACCTTC. The genes are TRBV5-8 and TRBJ1-2, with 10 nucleotides matching TRBD1. The germline V gene encodes CDR1 SGHTS and CDR2 YDEGEE. This CDR3 spans 15 amino acids. The V gene end was trimmed by 2 bases and the J gene end by 6 bases; junction bases not matched to a gene: 7.

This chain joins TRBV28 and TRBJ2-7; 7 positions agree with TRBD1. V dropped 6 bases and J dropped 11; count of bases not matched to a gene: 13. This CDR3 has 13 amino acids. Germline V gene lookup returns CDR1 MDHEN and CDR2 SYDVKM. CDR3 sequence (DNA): TGTGCCAGCAGACCGTCGAGAGACAGGGAGAAGTACTTC. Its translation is CASRPSRDREKYF.

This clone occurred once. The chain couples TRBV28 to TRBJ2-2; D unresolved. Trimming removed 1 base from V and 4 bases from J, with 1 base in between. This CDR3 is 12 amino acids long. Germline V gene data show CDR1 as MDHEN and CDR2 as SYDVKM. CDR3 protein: CASSLSTGELFF. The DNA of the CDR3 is TGTGCCAGCAGTTTATCCACCGGGGAGCTGTTTTTT.

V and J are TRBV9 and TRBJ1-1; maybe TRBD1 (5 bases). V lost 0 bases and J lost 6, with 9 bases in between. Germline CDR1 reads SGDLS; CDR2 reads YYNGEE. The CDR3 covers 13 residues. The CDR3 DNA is TGTGCCAGCAGCGTAGTAGGGGAGGCTGAAGCTTTCTTT. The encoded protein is CASSVVGEAEAFF.

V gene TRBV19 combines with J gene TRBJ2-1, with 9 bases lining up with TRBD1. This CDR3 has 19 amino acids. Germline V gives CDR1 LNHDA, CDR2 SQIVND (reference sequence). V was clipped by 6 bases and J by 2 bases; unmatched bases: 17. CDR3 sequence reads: CASRYRGTGPLHPYNEQFF. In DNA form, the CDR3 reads TGTGCCAGTAGATATAGAGGGACAGGGCCTCTGCATCCCTACAATGAGCAGTTCTTC.

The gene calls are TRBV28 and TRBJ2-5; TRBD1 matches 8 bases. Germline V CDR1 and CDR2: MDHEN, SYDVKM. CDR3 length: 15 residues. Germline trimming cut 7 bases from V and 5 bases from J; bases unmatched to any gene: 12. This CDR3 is CASNPRGRGLETQYF. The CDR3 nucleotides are TGTGCCAGCAATCCCAGGGGGCGCGGTCTCGAGACCCAGTACTTC.

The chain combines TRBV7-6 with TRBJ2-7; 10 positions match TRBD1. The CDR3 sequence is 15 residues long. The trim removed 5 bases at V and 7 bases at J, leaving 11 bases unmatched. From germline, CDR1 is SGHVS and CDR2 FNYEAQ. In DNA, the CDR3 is TGTGCCAGCAGCCCCTGGACAGGGGGTATTCGGGAGCAGTACTTC. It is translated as CASSPWTGGIREQYF. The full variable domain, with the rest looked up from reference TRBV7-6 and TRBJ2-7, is GAGVSQSPRYKVTKRGQDVALRCDPISGHVSLYWYRQALGQGPEFLTYFNYEAQQDKSGLPNDRFSAERPEGSISTLTIQRTEQRDSAMYRCASSPWTGGIREQYFGPGTRLTVT.

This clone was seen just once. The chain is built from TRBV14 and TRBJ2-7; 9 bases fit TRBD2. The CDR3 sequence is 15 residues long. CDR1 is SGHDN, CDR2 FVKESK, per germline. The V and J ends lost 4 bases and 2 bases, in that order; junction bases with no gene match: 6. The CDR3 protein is CASSRQSGGTYEQYF. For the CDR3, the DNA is TGTGCCAGCAGCCGACAGAGCGGGGGGACCTACGAGCAGTACTTC. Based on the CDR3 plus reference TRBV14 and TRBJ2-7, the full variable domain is EAGVTQFPSHSVIEKGQTVTLRCDPISGHDNLYWYRRVMGKEIKFLLHFVKESKQDESGMPNNRFLAERTGGTYSTLKVQPAELEDSGVYFCASSRQSGGTYEQYFGPGTRLTVT.

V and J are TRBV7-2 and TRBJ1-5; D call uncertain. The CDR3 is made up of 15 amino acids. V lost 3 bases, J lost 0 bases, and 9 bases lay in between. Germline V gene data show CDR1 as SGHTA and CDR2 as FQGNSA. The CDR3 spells CASSLEAASNQPQHF. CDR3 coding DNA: TGTGCCAGCAGCTTGGAGGCGGCTAGCAATCAGCCCCAGCATTTT.

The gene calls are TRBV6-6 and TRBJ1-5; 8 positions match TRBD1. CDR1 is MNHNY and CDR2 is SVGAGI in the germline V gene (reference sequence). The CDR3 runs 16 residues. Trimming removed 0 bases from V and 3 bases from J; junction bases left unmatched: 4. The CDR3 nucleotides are TGTGCCAGCAGTTACTCAGGACAGGGAAACAATCAGCCCCAGCATTTT. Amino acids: CASSYSGQGNNQPQHF.

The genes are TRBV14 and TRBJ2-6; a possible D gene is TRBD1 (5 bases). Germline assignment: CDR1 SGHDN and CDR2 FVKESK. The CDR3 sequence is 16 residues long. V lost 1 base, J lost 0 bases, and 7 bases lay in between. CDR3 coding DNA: TGTGCCAGCAGCCAAGGGGGCTACTCTGGGGCCAACGTCCTGACTTTC. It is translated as CASSQGGYSGANVLTF.

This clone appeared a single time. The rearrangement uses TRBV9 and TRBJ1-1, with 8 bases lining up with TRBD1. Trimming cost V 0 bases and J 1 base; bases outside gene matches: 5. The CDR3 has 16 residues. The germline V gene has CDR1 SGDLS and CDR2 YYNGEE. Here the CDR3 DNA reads TGTGCCAGCAGCGTAGGGCAGGGGGCGGGGAACACTGAAGCTTTCTTT. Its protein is CASSVGQGAGNTEAFF.

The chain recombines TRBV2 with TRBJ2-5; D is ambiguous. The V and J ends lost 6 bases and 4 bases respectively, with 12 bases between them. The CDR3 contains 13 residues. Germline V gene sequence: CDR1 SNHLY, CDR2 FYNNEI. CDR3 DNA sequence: TGTGCCAGCAGGCTAAAGGGATTAGAGACCCAGTACTTC. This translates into CASRLKGLETQYF.

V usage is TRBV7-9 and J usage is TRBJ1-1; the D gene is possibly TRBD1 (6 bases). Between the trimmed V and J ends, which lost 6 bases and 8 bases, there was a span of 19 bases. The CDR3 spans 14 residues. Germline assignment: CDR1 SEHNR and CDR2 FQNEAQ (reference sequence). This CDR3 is CASRAEGGWVEAFF. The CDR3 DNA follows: TGTGCCAGCAGGGCCGAGGGGGGATGGGTGGAAGCTTTCTTT.

The CDR3 DNA is TGCGCCAGCAAAAGCGGCGATTCCTACGAGCAGTACTTC. This translates into CASKSGDSYEQYF. The J gene is TRBJ2-7, the V gene TRBV5-1; maybe TRBD2 (5 bases). The CDR3 extends over 13 amino acids. V was pared by 6 bases and J by 1 base, with 11 bases between. CDR1 and CDR2 (germline): SGHRS, YFSETQ.

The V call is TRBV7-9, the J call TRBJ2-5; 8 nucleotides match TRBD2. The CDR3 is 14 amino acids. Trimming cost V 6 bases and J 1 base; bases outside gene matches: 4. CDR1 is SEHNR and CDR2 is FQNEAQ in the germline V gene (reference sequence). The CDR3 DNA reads TGTGCCAGCAGGGGTAGCGGGACCCAAGAGACCCAGTACTTC. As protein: CASRGSGTQETQYF.

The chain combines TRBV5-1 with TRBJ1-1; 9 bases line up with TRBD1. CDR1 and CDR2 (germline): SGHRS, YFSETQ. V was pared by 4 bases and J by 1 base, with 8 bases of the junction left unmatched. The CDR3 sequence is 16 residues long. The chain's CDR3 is CASSGQGMSGNTEAFF. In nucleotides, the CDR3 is TGCGCCAGCAGCGGACAGGGGATGTCGGGGAACACTGAAGCTTTCTTT.

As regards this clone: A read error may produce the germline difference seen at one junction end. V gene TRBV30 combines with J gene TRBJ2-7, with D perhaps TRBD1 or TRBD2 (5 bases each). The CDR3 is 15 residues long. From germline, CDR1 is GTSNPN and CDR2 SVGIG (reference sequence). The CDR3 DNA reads TGTGCCTGGAGTCGGATCGGGACGGCGTCCGGCATTCCGACGTTC. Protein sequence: CAWSRIGTASGIPTF.

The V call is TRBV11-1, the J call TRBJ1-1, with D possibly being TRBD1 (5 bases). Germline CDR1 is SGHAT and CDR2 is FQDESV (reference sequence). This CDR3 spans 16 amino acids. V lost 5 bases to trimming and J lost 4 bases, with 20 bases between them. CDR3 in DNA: TGTGCCAGCAGCCCCCCCCTTCGGGGCGCGGGCACTGAAGCTTTCTTT. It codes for CASSPPLRGAGTEAFF.

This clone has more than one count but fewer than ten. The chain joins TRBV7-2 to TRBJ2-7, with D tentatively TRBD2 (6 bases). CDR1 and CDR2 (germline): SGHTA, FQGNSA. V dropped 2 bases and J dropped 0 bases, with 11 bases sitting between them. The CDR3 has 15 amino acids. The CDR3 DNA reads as TGTGCCAGCAGCTTATCTGGCGGGAACTCCTACGAGCAGTACTTC. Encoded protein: CASSLSGGNSYEQYF.